This TCR beta chain was recorded in a study of blood T cell repertoires in COVID-19. The protocol was immunoSEQ multiplex PCR, while the TCRdb copy is restricted to in-frame clones and leaves out a portion. The table shows more than 45,000 clones, with 85% occurring only once. V was trimmed by 2 bases and J by 8 bases, leaving 6 bases between them. The CDR3 consists of 11 residues. Looked up from germline, CDR1 is GTSNPN and CDR2 is SVGIG (reference sequence). Sequencing used peripheral blood. The chain has TRBV30 and TRBJ1-4; D might be TRBD1 (5 bases). This clonotype originated in a woman aged 55 to 70 with acute or convalescent COVID-19. Here the CDR3 DNA reads TGTGCCTGGAGTCGGGGGGAAAAACTGTTTTTT. It specifies CAWSRGEKLFF.